This is a list of T cell receptor beta chains from one sample in a study of PD-L1 blockade in urothelial cancer. Data came from immunoSEQ multiplex PCR; TCRdb stores just in-frame clones and leaves some out. The table includes 35,000 to 45,000 clones, 75% to 95% detected once. The input for sequencing was PBMCs, taken around atezolizumab (anti-PD-L1) treatment. The receptor set was obtained from a man between 65 and 85 years old with urothelial cancer. CDR3s include the opening cysteine and the closing phenylalanine or tryptophan. A D gene is named only where the DNA matches it firmly. The listing skips clone size in some rows; elsewhere it reads once, few, many or a size class.

>-|TRBJ1-4|TRBV6-1|-
CASSELREKLFF
TGTGCCAGCAGTGAATTGCGGGAAAAACTGTTTTTT
>-|TRBJ2-1|TRBV7-9|TRBD2
CASSPDTSGTDNEQFF
TGTGCCAGCAGCCCAGATACTAGCGGGACGGACAATGAGCAGTTCTTC
>-|TRBJ1-2|TRBV20-1|-
CSANVRDHTF
TGCAGTGCCAATGTACGAGATCACACCTTC
>once|TRBJ2-5|TRBV28|TRBD1
CASSWEGQGIRETQYF
TGTGCCAGCAGTTGGGAGGGACAGGGAATTCGCGAGACCCAGTACTTC
>-|TRBJ1-2|TRBV7-9|TRBD1
CASSLYRDSPYGYTF
TGTGCCAGCAGCTTATACAGGGACAGCCCTTATGGCTACACCTTC
>-|TRBJ2-3|TRBV7-9|TRBD1
CASSWDRDPSDTQYF
TGTGCCAGCAGCTGGGACAGGGATCCTTCGGATACGCAGTATTTT
>-|TRBJ2-7|TRBV4-2|-
CASSTTTGSYEQYF
TGTGCCAGCAGCACGACGACAGGTTCCTACGAGCAGTACTTC
>-|TRBJ2-7|TRBV11-2|TRBD2
CASSWGRGGLAGSYEQYF
TGTGCCAGCAGCTGGGGCAGGGGTGGACTAGCGGGCTCCTACGAGCAGTACTTC
>once|TRBJ2-7|TRBV6-1|TRBD1
CASSERQGRAYEQYF
TGTGCCAGCAGTGAACGACAGGGAAGGGCCTACGAGCAGTACTTC
>-|TRBJ1-2|TRBV5-1|-
CASSLVQPGQGYTF
TGCGCCAGCAGCTTGGTCCAGCCAGGGCAAGGCTACACCTTC
>-|TRBJ1-2|TRBV28|-
CASSSNYGYTF
TGTGCCAGCAGTTCAAACTATGGCTACACCTTC
>-|TRBJ2-1|TRBV21-1|-
CASSKRVRGSRTSGREIIYNEQFF
TGTGCCAGCAGCAAACGGGTCAGGGGAAGCAGGACTAGCGGGAGAGAGATAATATACAATGAGCAGTTCTTC